Below are 3 T cell receptor beta chains sequenced from a single sample in a study of cytomegalovirus exposure and HLA in healthy donors. PCR used 60 Vbeta primers and 13 Jbeta primers. Data came from immunoSEQ multiplex PCR; TCRdb stores just in-frame clones and leaves some out. Among 150,000 to 190,000 clones listed, approximately 72% were seen once. Sequenced: PBMCs. Receptors originate from a young man in good health and CMV-seronegative.

V and J are TRBV30 and TRBJ2-7, with 7 bases fitting TRBD1. The V gene's germline CDR1 is GTSNPN and CDR2 SVGIG (reference sequence). The J segment lost 1 base and the V segment lost 1 base, leaving 4 bases of the junction unmatched. The length of the CDR3 is 14 residues. The DNA for the CDR3 is TGTGCCTGGAGTGGAGGCAGGGGGTCCTACGAGCAGTACTTC. Protein product: CAWSGGRGSYEQYF.

The chain recombines TRBV6-4 with TRBJ2-7, with 8 positions matching TRBD2. From germline, CDR1 is MRHNA and CDR2 SNTAGT. V shed 4 bases and J 3 bases; nucleotides not matched to a gene: 5. This CDR3 has 14 amino acids. Here the CDR3 reads CASSVKLAGYEQYF. CDR3 nucleotides: TGTGCCAGCAGTGTTAAGCTAGCGGGCTACGAGCAGTACTTC.

This chain connects TRBV7-6 to TRBJ2-7; 10 nucleotides agree with TRBD2. Germline lookup yields CDR1 SGHVS and CDR2 FNYEAQ. CDR3 length: 14 amino acids. V lost 3 bases, J lost 7 bases, and 6 bases stayed unmatched. The CDR3 sequence: CASSLGLALGEQYF. The CDR3 DNA reads TGTGCCAGCAGCTTGGGACTAGCGCTGGGGGAGCAGTACTTC.